The TCR beta chain under discussion was sequenced for a study of cytomegalovirus exposure and HLA in healthy donors. A note on this clone: The target antigen is unknown.

Overall study findings and caveats: Per a later analysis, approximately 16,000 TCR beta sequences showed association with HLA alleles at 0.05 false discovery rate.

Both 60 Vbeta primers and 13 Jbeta primers went into the PCR. Libraries were prepared by immunoSEQ multiplex PCR; TCRdb keeps only in-frame clonotypes and omits some of them. The sample has 85,000 to 100,000 clones, 80% seen once. The clonotype originates from a man aged 25 to 40 in good health and CMV-seronegative. Sequencing used PBMCs.

CDR3 region: CASRGGQPQHF. Here the CDR3 DNA reads TGTGCCAGCAGGGGGGGTCAGCCCCAGCATTTT. The chain uses TRBV6-1 and TRBJ1-5; a possible D gene is TRBD1 (5 bases). The CDR3 totals 11 residues. Germline CDR1 and CDR2: MNHNS and SASEGT. V was clipped by 6 bases and J by 6 bases, with 6 bases between them.